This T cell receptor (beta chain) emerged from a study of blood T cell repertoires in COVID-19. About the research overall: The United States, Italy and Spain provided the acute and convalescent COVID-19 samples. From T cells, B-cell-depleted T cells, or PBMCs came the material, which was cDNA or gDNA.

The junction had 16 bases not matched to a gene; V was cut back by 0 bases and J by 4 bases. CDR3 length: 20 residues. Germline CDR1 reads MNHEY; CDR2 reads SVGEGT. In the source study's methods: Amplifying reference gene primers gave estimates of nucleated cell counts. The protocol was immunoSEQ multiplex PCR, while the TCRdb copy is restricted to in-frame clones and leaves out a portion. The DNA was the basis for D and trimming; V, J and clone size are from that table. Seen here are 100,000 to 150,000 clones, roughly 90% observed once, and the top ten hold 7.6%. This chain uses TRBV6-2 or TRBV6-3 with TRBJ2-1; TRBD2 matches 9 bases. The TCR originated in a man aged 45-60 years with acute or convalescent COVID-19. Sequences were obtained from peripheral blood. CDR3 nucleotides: TGTGCCAGCAGTTACTCTAGGCCTCCTAGCGGGACCTCTTCATACAATGAGCAGTTCTTC. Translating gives CASSYSRPPSGTSSYNEQFF.